The clone carrying this T cell receptor beta chain was observed once. Its antigen is still unknown. CD8+CD57+ cell expansion had been shown by flow cytometry in patients chosen for sequencing. The diagnosis in all patients was severe acquired aplastic anemia. Patients were therapy-naive when their blood was sampled. The data were obtained in a study of CD8+CD57+ T cells in acquired aplastic anemia. Overall study context: The study obtained an average of 3.2 ug of DNA from sorted CD4+ and CD8+ cells. General observations from the study: Researchers report that around 30 CD8+ CDR3 sequences appeared in both patients and controls.

The study profiled TCR beta VDJ and CDR3 using genomic DNA as template. A single record per CDR3 protein comes from TCRdb applying MiXCR to the reads. The sample shows under 350,000 distinct CDR3 sequences, under 65% of them seen only once. The germline V gene has CDR1 SGDLS and CDR2 YYNGEE. CDR3 length: 14 residues. V lost 3 bases, J lost 2 bases, and 8 bases lay in between. The source of this sequence is a human donor with aplastic anemia. Sequenced material: sorted CD4+, CD8+, or CD8+CD57+ T cells (not recorded which) from PBMCs. The chain joins TRBV9 to TRBJ2-2; tentative D call: TRBD1 (6 bases). CDR3 loop: CASSDRANTGELFF. CDR3 nucleotide sequence: TGTGCCAGCAGCGACAGGGCTAACACCGGGGAGCTGTTTTTT. Filled out from reference TRBV9 and TRBJ2-2, the complete variable domain reads DSGVTQTPKHLITATGQRVTLRCSPRSGDLSVYWYQQSLDQGLQFLIQYYNGEERAKGNILERFSAQQFPDLHSELNLSSLELGDSALYFCASSDRANTGELFFGEGSRLTVL.